Following are 28 T cell receptor beta chains from one sample sequenced in a study of cytomegalovirus exposure and HLA in healthy donors. A multiplex PCR was run with 60 Vbeta primers and 13 Jbeta primers. Profiled with immunoSEQ multiplex PCR; TCRdb holds only in-frame clones, not every one. The data contain about 130,000 clones, approximately 61% of them seen just once; the ten biggest clones take up roughly 1.7%. What was sequenced was PBMCs. The receptors were gathered from a human donor in good health.

The CDR3 DNA is TGTGCCAGCAGCCAAGATCGGGGCCAGGGGAGGGTGTTTTTT. Translated, it gives CASSQDRGQGRVFF. The gene calls are TRBV4-2 and TRBJ2-2; possibly TRBD2 for D (7 bases). V lost 0 bases, J lost 15 bases, and 17 bases lay in between. Germline V CDR1 and CDR2: LGHNA, YNFKEQ. The CDR3 runs to 14 residues.

This chain connects TRBV5-1 to TRBJ2-5; 8 bases fit TRBD2. Germline V gene lookup returns CDR1 SGHRS and CDR2 YFSETQ. The CDR3 covers 15 residues. V was clipped by 4 bases and J by 4 bases; unmatched bases: 9. The CDR3 sequence: CASSVQTSEGETQYF. In DNA form, the CDR3 reads TGCGCCAGCAGCGTCCAGACTAGCGAGGGAGAGACCCAGTACTTC.

CDR3 loop: CASSGDRVGEKLFF. In DNA, the CDR3 is TGTGCCAGCAGCGGGGACAGGGTCGGAGAAAAACTGTTTTTT. This chain uses TRBV9 with TRBJ1-4; TRBD1 agrees at 9 bases. Germline V gene sequence: CDR1 SGDLS, CDR2 YYNGEE. V trimming: 3 bases; J trimming: 8 bases; junction bases outside the gene matches: 5. The CDR3 has 14 amino acids.

This chain connects TRBV27 to TRBJ2-1; the D is unclear. V was cut by 5 bases and J by 6 bases, with 11 bases left in between. The germline CDR1 and CDR2 sequences are MNHEY and SMNVEV (reference sequence). The CDR3 runs to 13 residues. The CDR3 DNA sequence: TGTGCCAGCAGTGTGTCCAAGCTCAATGAGCAGTTCTTC. This translates into CASSVSKLNEQFF.

This clone showed up just a few times. The gene calls are TRBV13 and TRBJ2-2; 8 bases line up with TRBD2. Germline V gene lookup returns CDR1 PRHDT and CDR2 FYEKMQ (reference sequence). The junction had 9 bases not matched to a gene; V was cut back by 6 bases and J by 6 bases. This CDR3 has 15 residues. In nucleotides, the CDR3 is TGTGCCAGCAGTAGCGGGGCCCAGTGGGCCGGGGAGCTGTTTTTT. This encodes CASSSGAQWAGELFF.

This clone was seen only a few times. The V call is TRBV5-6, the J call TRBJ2-3; perhaps TRBD2 as D (7 bases). Germline values: CDR1 SGHDT, CDR2 YYEEEE. Trimming cost V 7 bases and J 4 bases, with 16 bases left between them. The CDR3 spans 14 residues. The CDR3 region has the DNA TGTGCCAGCGGTAACTGGGGGGGCGCAGATACGCAGTATTTT. Protein: CASGNWGGADTQYF. Full variable domain (rest looked up from reference TRBV5-6 and TRBJ2-3): DAGVTQSPTHLIKTRGQQVTLRCSPKSGHDTVSWYQQALGQGPQFIFQYYEEEERQRGNFPDRFSGHQFPNYSSELNVNALLLGDSALYLCASGNWGGADTQYFGPGTRLTVL.

V gene TRBV28 combines with J gene TRBJ2-3, with no clear D. V gave up 3 bases and J gave up 14 bases, with 12 bases separating them. In germline, CDR1 is MDHEN, CDR2 SYDVKM. This CDR3 contains 11 residues. The CDR3 protein is CASSLSVLWYF. CDR3 bases: TGTGCCAGCAGTTTGAGTGTCCTGTGGTATTTT.

The chain employs TRBV18 and TRBJ2-1, with a tentative D call TRBD1 (6 bases). The CDR3 spans 13 residues. V was cut by 3 bases and J by 6 bases, with 9 bases left in between. Germline loops: CDR1 KGHSH, CDR2 LQKENI. The CDR3 here is CASSPGQSNEQFF. CDR3 DNA: TGTGCCAGCTCACCCGGACAGTCCAATGAGCAGTTCTTC.

The chain joins TRBV11-3 to TRBJ1-5; 8 nucleotides align to TRBD1. V lost 2 bases and J lost 0; bases outside the gene matches: 6. The CDR3 covers 17 residues. Germline V CDR1 and CDR2: SGHNT, YENEEA. CDR3 sequence (DNA): TGTGCCAGCAGCTTAAGGGACAGGTTGTATAGCAATCAGCCCCAGCATTTT. This codes for CASSLRDRLYSNQPQHF.

This clone has more than one count but fewer than ten. The V call is TRBV5-4, the J call TRBJ2-1; tentatively, D is TRBD1 (6 bases). This CDR3 comprises 15 residues. V dropped 0 bases and J dropped 5 bases, with 12 bases sitting between them. CDR1 and CDR2 (germline): SGHNT, YYREEE (reference sequence). The CDR3: CASSLGGLGDNEQFF. The CDR3 DNA follows: TGTGCCAGCAGCTTGGGGGGGCTTGGGGACAATGAGCAGTTCTTC. The entire variable domain, with the rest obtained from reference TRBV5-4 and TRBJ2-1, is as follows: ETGVTQSPTHLIKTRGQQVTLRCSSQSGHNTVSWYQQALGQGPQFIFQYYREEENGRGNFPPRFSGLQFPNYSSELNVNALELDDSALYLCASSLGGLGDNEQFFGPGTRLTVL.

This clone was observed a few times. The gene calls are TRBV7-9 and TRBJ2-7; 8 bases line up with TRBD1. Germline-derived CDR1 and CDR2 are SEHNR and FQNEAQ (reference sequence). The trim removed 4 bases at V and 3 bases at J, leaving 8 bases unmatched. The CDR3 runs 15 residues. The DNA of the CDR3 is TGTGCCAGCAGCTCCCAGGTGGACAGGGTCTACGAGCAGTACTTC. This codes for CASSSQVDRVYEQYF.

J is TRBJ2-5 and V is TRBV11-3, with D possibly being TRBD1 (6 bases). This CDR3 is 15 amino acids long. Germline V gene data show CDR1 as SGHNT and CDR2 as YENEEA. V dropped 1 base and J dropped 11 bases, with 20 bases sitting between them. The DNA for the CDR3 is TGTGCCAGCAGCTTAGGGTTACAGGGTATGGAAGAGCAGTACTTC. Amino acids: CASSLGLQGMEEQYF.

The CDR3 DNA is TGTGCCAGCAGGCCGGGACTAGCGGGAATTTACGAGCAGTACTTC. Its protein is CASRPGLAGIYEQYF. The chain couples TRBV2 to TRBJ2-7; 13 nucleotides line up with TRBD2. Germline CDR1 SNHLY, CDR2 FYNNEI. This CDR3 comprises 15 residues. After removal of 6 bases from V and 4 bases from J, the junction contained 6 bases not matched to a gene.

The CDR3 loop reads CASTGQGQETQYF. As DNA, the CDR3 is TGTGCCAGCACCGGACAGGGGCAAGAGACCCAGTACTTC. J is TRBJ2-5 and V is TRBV11-1; 9 bases map to TRBD1. In germline, CDR1 is SGHAT, CDR2 FQDESV (reference sequence). The CDR3 has 13 amino acids. The J segment lost 2 bases and the V segment lost 7 bases, leaving 2 bases of the junction unmatched.

The chain uses TRBV7-8 and TRBJ2-1, with 10 bases fitting TRBD2. The V segment lost 5 bases and the J segment 7 bases; nucleotides outside the gene matches: 20. Germline-derived CDR1 and CDR2 are SGHVS and FQNEAQ. The CDR3 length is 19 residues. Here the CDR3 reads CASSNPWARVSGRENEQFF. For the CDR3, the DNA is TGTGCCAGCAGCAACCCTTGGGCGCGCGTAAGCGGGAGGGAAAATGAGCAGTTCTTC.

The J gene is TRBJ2-2, the V gene TRBV5-1; the match to TRBD1 covers 10 bases. Germline CDR1 and CDR2: SGHRS and YFSETQ. The CDR3 sequence is 17 residues long. The V segment lost 7 bases and the J segment 0 bases; nucleotides outside the gene matches: 9. This chain's CDR3 is CASGRTGGAANTGELFF. In DNA, the CDR3 is TGCGCCAGCGGCCGGACAGGGGGAGCCGCGAACACCGGGGAGCTGTTTTTT. Complete variable domain (other parts from reference TRBV5-1 and TRBJ2-2): KAGVTQTPRYLIKTRGQQVTLSCSPISGHRSVSWYQQTPGQGLQFLFEYFSETQRNKGNFPGRFSGRQFSNSRSEMNVSTLELGDSALYLCASGRTGGAANTGELFFGEGSRLTVL.

This chain uses TRBV5-6 with TRBJ2-2, with D tentatively TRBD2 (5 bases). The germline V gene encodes CDR1 SGHDT and CDR2 YYEEEE. V lost 4 bases, J lost 0 bases, and 16 bases lay in between. The CDR3 spans 17 residues. CDR3 sequence reads: CASSLLPAGANTGELFF. CDR3 coding DNA: TGTGCCAGCAGCCTCTTACCTGCCGGGGCGAACACCGGGGAGCTGTTTTTT.

The V gene is TRBV19, the J gene TRBJ1-5; 11 nucleotides line up with TRBD1. The germline CDR1 and CDR2 sequences are LNHDA and SQIVND (reference sequence). Trimming took 6 bases from V and 6 from J; bases not matched to a gene: 10. CDR3 length: 16 residues. This CDR3 is CASRPTDRGQGQPQHF. CDR3 bases: TGTGCCAGTAGGCCAACGGACAGGGGGCAGGGTCAGCCCCAGCATTTT.

J is TRBJ2-1 and V is TRBV18; 10 nucleotides agree with TRBD2. With 3 bases clipped from V and 8 bases from J, the junction kept 7 bases outside the gene matches. Germline CDR1 reads KGHSH; CDR2 reads LQKENI. The CDR3 consists of 15 residues. The CDR3: CASSPSSGSVDEQFF. In nucleotides, the CDR3 is TGTGCCAGCTCACCCTCTAGCGGGAGTGTGGATGAGCAGTTCTTC.

The rearrangement links TRBV25-1 to TRBJ2-1; 10 nucleotides align to TRBD1. J gave up 0 bases and V 7 bases, and 6 bases lay outside the gene matches. Germline V gene lookup returns CDR1 MGHDK and CDR2 SYGVNS. The CDR3 contains 16 residues. CDR3 in DNA: TGTGCCAGCACGAGGGGGGACAGGGGCTCCTACAATGAGCAGTTCTTC. It translates to CASTRGDRGSYNEQFF.

This clone was counted between two and nine times. V gene TRBV9 combines with J gene TRBJ2-5, with D perhaps matching TRBD2 (5 bases). Germline-derived CDR1 and CDR2 are SGDLS and YYNGEE. The CDR3 spans 13 residues. CDR3 protein: CAWLAASQETQYF. The CDR3 nucleotides are TGTGCTTGGCTAGCTGCCTCCCAAGAGACCCAGTACTTC.

J is TRBJ2-1 and V is TRBV11-3, with TRBD2 matching 8 bases. Losses at the gene ends were 3 bases for V and 5 bases for J; bases not matched to a gene: 6. The CDR3 length is 15 residues. Germline CDR1 and CDR2: SGHNT and YENEEA. This CDR3 reads CASSFRLAGHNEQFF. CDR3 DNA: TGTGCCAGCAGCTTTAGGCTAGCGGGCCACAATGAGCAGTTCTTC.

The V call is TRBV13, the J call TRBJ2-1; D is undetermined. Germline lookup yields CDR1 PRHDT and CDR2 FYEKMQ (reference sequence). The CDR3 loop spans 13 amino acids. V was cut by 2 bases and J by 10 bases, with 12 bases left in between. CDR3 nucleotide sequence: TGTGCCAGCAGCTTATCCATACTGAGAGAGCAGTTCTTC. Amino acids: CASSLSILREQFF.

This clone was counted only a few times. The rearrangement joins TRBV30 to TRBJ2-1; 11 bases line up with TRBD2. The germline V gene has CDR1 GTSNPN and CDR2 SVGIG (reference sequence). With V trimmed by 3 bases and J by 4 bases, 2 bases remained unmatched. This CDR3 spans 14 amino acids. The CDR3 loop reads CAWRGLADYNEQFF. The DNA for the CDR3 is TGTGCCTGGAGGGGACTAGCGGATTACAATGAGCAGTTCTTC.

The chain links TRBV7-3 to TRBJ2-1; 7 bases are a match to TRBD1. Trimming took 5 bases from V and 8 from J; bases not matched to a gene: 6. The CDR3 sequence is 13 residues long. Looked up from germline, CDR1 is SGHTA and CDR2 is FQGTGA. The CDR3 coding sequence is TGTGCCAGCAGCCTCCGACAGGGCGATGAGCAGTTCTTC. The encoded protein is CASSLRQGDEQFF.

This clone was recorded a few times. The chain couples TRBV5-4 to TRBJ2-2, with a possible D match to TRBD1 (5 bases). Trimming left V 0 bases short and J 0 bases short, with 12 bases between. This CDR3 has 17 residues. Per germline, CDR1 SGHNT and CDR2 YYREEE (reference sequence). CDR3 in DNA: TGTGCCAGCAGCTTGGGGGGCGCAAATCCGAACACCGGGGAGCTGTTTTTT. Translating gives CASSLGGANPNTGELFF.

The chain has TRBV10-3 and TRBJ2-1, with 10 bases identical to TRBD2. This CDR3 region has 14 residues. Unmatched junction bases numbered 6, after V lost 7 bases and J lost 6 bases. Looked up from germline, CDR1 is ENHRY and CDR2 is SYGVKD. This chain's CDR3 is CAITSGSWPNEQFF. The CDR3 bases are TGTGCCATCACTAGCGGGAGTTGGCCCAATGAGCAGTTCTTC.

This clone occurred a few times. This chain joins TRBV4-3 and TRBJ2-1; 13 bases agree with TRBD2. This CDR3 has 17 amino acids. Germline V gene lookup returns CDR1 LGHNA and CDR2 YSLEER. V was pared by 6 bases and J by 9 bases, with 14 bases of the junction left unmatched. CDR3 amino acids: CASSRNTGLAGFPEQFF. The CDR3 DNA reads TGCGCCAGCAGTCGAAATACGGGACTAGCGGGATTCCCTGAGCAGTTCTTC.